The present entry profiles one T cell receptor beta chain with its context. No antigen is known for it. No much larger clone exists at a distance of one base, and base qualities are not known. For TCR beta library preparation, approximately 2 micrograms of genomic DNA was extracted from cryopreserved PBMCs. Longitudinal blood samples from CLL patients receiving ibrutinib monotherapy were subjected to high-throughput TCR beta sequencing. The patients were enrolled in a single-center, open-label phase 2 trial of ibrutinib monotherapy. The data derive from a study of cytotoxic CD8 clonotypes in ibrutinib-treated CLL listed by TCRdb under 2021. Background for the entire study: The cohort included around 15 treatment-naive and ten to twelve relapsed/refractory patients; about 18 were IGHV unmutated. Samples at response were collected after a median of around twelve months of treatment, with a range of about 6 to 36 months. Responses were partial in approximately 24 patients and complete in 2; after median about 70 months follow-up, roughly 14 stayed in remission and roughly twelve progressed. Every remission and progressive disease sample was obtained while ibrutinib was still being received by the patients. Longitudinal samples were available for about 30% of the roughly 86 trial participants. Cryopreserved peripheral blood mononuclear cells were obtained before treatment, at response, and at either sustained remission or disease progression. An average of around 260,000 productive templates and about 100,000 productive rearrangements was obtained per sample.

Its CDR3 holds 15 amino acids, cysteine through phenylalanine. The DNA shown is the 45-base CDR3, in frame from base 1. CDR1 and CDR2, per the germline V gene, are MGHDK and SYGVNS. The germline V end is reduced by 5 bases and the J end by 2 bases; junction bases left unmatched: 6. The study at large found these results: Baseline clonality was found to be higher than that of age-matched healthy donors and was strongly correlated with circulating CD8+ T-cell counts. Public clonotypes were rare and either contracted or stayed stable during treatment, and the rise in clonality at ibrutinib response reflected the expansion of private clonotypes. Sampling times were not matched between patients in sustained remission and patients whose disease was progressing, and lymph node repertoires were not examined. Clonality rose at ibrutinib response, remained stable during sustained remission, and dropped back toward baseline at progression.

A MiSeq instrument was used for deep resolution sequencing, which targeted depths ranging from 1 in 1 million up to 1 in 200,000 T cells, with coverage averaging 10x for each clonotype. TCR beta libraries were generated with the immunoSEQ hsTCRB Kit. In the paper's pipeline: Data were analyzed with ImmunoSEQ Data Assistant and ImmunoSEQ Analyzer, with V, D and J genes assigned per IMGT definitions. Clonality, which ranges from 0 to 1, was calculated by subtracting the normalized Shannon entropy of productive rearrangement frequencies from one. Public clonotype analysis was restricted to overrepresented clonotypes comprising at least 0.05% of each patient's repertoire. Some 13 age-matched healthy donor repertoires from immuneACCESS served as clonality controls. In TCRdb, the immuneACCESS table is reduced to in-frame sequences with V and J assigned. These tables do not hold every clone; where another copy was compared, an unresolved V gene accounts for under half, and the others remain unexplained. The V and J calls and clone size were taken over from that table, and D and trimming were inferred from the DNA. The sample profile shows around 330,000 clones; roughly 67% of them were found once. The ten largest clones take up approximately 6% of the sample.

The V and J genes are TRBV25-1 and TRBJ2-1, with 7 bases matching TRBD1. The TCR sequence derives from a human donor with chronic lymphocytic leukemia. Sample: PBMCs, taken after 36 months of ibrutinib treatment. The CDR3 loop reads CASSSMTGPYNEQFF. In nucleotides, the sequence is TGTGCCAGCAGTTCCATGACAGGGCCCTACAATGAGCAGTTCTTC.